These T cell receptor beta chains were read from a single sample in a study of blood T cell repertoires in COVID-19. Produced via immunoSEQ multiplex PCR; TCRdb's table is partial and in-frame only. This sample has about 220,000 clones, with roughly 84% found just once. The source material was peripheral blood. All receptors come from a woman of 80 years or more with acute or convalescent COVID-19. CDR3s include the opening cysteine and the closing phenylalanine or tryptophan. The D gene is left open where the match is weak. For some rows the clone size is stated as once, few or many, or as a class when expanded; others skip it.

TRBJ2-3 NA TRBV5-4 TRBD2 TGTGCCAGCAGCTTGGAAGCGGGGACAGATACGCAGTATTTT CASSLEAGTDTQYF
TRBJ2-1 once TRBV28 TRBD2 TGTGCCAGCATCCAGTCGGGCGGGGGGTATGAGCAGTTCTTC CASIQSGGGYEQFF
TRBJ2-1 NA TRBV9 TRBD2 TGTGCCAGCAGCGTAGATGGCGGGGGGGCCCTAGGGTCCTACAATGAGCAGTTCTTC CASSVDGGGALGSYNEQFF
TRBJ2-3 many TRBV4-3 TRBD2 TGCGCCAGCAGCTCGACTAGCGGGGATACAGATACGCAGTATTTT CASSSTSGDTDTQYF
TRBJ2-7 NA TRBV6-2/TRBV6-3 NA TGTGCCAGCAGTTTCTATAGCTACGAGCAGTACTTC CASSFYSYEQYF
TRBJ1-5 NA TRBV3-1/TRBV3-2 NA TGTGCCAGCAGCCGAGGAAGGGAAGGAGGGCCCCAGCATTTT CASSRGREGGPQHF
TRBJ2-3 NA TRBV7-9 TRBD1 TGTGCCAGCAGCATATCGACAGGGCCTAGCACAGATACGCAGTATTTT CASSISTGPSTDTQYF
TRBJ1-2 NA TRBV12-3/TRBV12-4 TRBD1 TGTGCCAGCAGCCACGGGACAGGCTATGGCTACACCTTC CASSHGTGYGYTF
TRBJ1-5 NA TRBV2 NA TGTGCCAGCAGTGAATGGGGGGTAGGCAATCAGCCCCAGCATTTT CASSEWGVGNQPQHF
TRBJ2-7 NA TRBV3-1/TRBV3-2 TRBD2 TGTGCCAGCTCTCTCGCGGGGGGGAACGAGCAGTACTTC CASSLAGGNEQYF
TRBJ1-2 NA TRBV29-1 TRBD1 TGCAGCGTTGTAGAGACAGGGGGAAACTATGGCTACACCTTC CSVVETGGNYGYTF
TRBJ2-6 NA TRBV27 NA TGTGCCAGCAGTCGACAGGTCTCTGGGGCCAACGTCCTGACTTTC CASSRQVSGANVLTF
TRBJ2-3 NA TRBV5-1 TRBD2 TGCGCCAGCAGACCTAGCGGGGGGCGGGTAGATACGCAGTATTTT CASRPSGGRVDTQYF
TRBJ2-3 once TRBV3-1/TRBV3-2 TRBD2 TGTGCCAGCAGCCAAGTCCGCACAGCGGGGACCACAGATACGCAGTATTTT CASSQVRTAGTTDTQYF
TRBJ1-6 once TRBV7-9 NA TGTGCCAGCAGCTCCCGACAGGATTCACCCCTCCACTTT CASSSRQDSPLHF
TRBJ2-7 NA TRBV7-9 TRBD1 TGTGCCAGCACCCGGGACAGGGGCAGGGGCGAGCAGTACTTC CASTRDRGRGEQYF
TRBJ2-3 NA TRBV19 NA TGTGCCAGTCTTTCCGGGACTAGCACAGATACGCAGTATTTT CASLSGTSTDTQYF
TRBJ1-4 NA TRBV28 TRBD1 TGTGCCAGCAGTTTGGGGGGACAGGGGGCGCGTGAAAAACTGTTTTTT CASSLGGQGAREKLFF
TRBJ1-4 NA TRBV5-6 NA TGTGCCAGCAGCTGGGGGGGTGCTAATGAAAAACTGTTTTTT CASSWGGANEKLFF
TRBJ1-6 NA TRBV7-2 NA TGTGCCAGCAGCTCAGACGGCGGTGGTAATTCACCCCTCCACTTT CASSSDGGGNSPLHF
TRBJ2-3 NA TRBV18 NA TGTGCCAGCTCACCGTCGAGCACAGATACGCAGTATTTT CASSPSSTDTQYF
TRBJ1-6 NA TRBV10-3 NA TGTGCCATCAGGCCCGGGAATAATTCACCCCTCCACTTT CAIRPGNNSPLHF
TRBJ1-2 once TRBV30 NA TGTGCCTGGAGTAGTAGCGGGGGTAGCTACACCTTC CAWSSSGGSYTF
TRBJ2-7 NA TRBV9 TRBD1 TGTGCCAGCAGCGCCTCGGGACAGCCCTCCTACGAGCAGTACTTC CASSASGQPSYEQYF
TRBJ2-2 many TRBV19 NA TGTGCCAGTAGTATACGACAGCTCACCGGGGAGCTGTTTTTT CASSIRQLTGELFF
TRBJ1-5 few TRBV23-1 NA TGCGCCAGCAGTCAATACCGAGCTTTTGATATCCTTTTCAGGGCAAATCAGCCCCAGCATTTT CASSQYRAFDILFRANQPQHF
TRBJ2-3 NA TRBV7-6 TRBD2 TGTGCCAGCAGCTTAGATTTACTAGCGGGGGTAGGAGATACGCAGTATTTT CASSLDLLAGVGDTQYF
TRBJ1-1 NA TRBV6-2/TRBV6-3 TRBD1 TGTGCCAGCACCCCACAGGGGGCAAGGACTGAAGCTTTCTTT CASTPQGARTEAFF
TRBJ2-5 NA TRBV5-4 TRBD2 TGTGCCAGCAGCTTGCCTAGCGGGGGTGGAGGGGAGACCCAGTACTTC CASSLPSGGGGETQYF
TRBJ1-1 NA TRBV10-3 NA TGTGCCATCAGTGATCGCCCGGGAATGAACACTGAAGCTTTCTTT CAISDRPGMNTEAFF
TRBJ2-1 NA TRBV2 TRBD1 TGTGCCAGCATCTACAGGGGCGCCGGGTCCTACAATGAGCAGTTCTTC CASIYRGAGSYNEQFF
TRBJ1-2 NA TRBV10-3 NA TGTGCCATCAGTGAGTCGCAGGCAGGACTACTTGGCAGCTATGGCTACACCTTC CAISESQAGLLGSYGYTF
TRBJ1-5 NA TRBV2 NA TGTGCCAGCAGTGGGCTCAATAGCAATCAGCCCCAGCATTTT CASSGLNSNQPQHF